This T cell receptor (beta chain) was sequenced during a study of blood T cell repertoires in COVID-19. Here immunoSEQ multiplex PCR was the method, and the copy in TCRdb shows in-frame clones only, minus some. The sample yields about 150,000 clones, around 80% seen once. Grouping used clinical history reported by participants in a survey and questionnaire. Symptom resolution, clearance, or two negative PCRs marked the recovered donors of Cohort 3. This receptor was taken from a woman aged 45-65 years who had recovered from COVID-19. Sequencing was done on a sample of PBMCs or T cells enriched from blood (not recorded which).

CDR3 nucleotide sequence: TGTGCCAGCAGTTTTCGAGGGAGACCTAGTATGAACACCGGGGAGCTGTTTTTT. It encodes CASSFRGRPSMNTGELFF. The V gene is TRBV27, the J gene TRBJ2-2; weak D call: TRBD2 (5 bases). The V gene lost 3 bases and the J gene lost 1 base, with 18 bases spanning the gap. Germline values: CDR1 MNHEY, CDR2 SMNVEV (reference sequence). The CDR3 length is 18 residues.